Here is one T cell receptor (beta chain) with its context. The target antigen is unknown. The investigators amplified TCR beta CDR3 regions from RNA transcripts. First-round RT-PCR with HTBI primers amplified the TCR CDR3 region. From the multiplex PCR reads, TCRdb called clonotypes with MiXCR, one entry per CDR3 protein. The sample includes around 300,000 distinct CDR3 sequences, around a quarter of them seen just once. This CDR3 contains 14 residues. From germline, CDR1 is SGHVS and CDR2 FQNEAQ. V lost 1 base and J 4 bases, leaving 11 bases between the germline ends. The data belong to a study of T cells in Graves' hyperthyroidism and ophthalmopathy. Findings and caveats of the study: A 13 V-J model separated ophthalmopathy from stable hyperthyroidism.

The V gene is TRBV7-8, the J gene TRBJ2-7; unclear D gene. Material: blood. The source is a man aged 40-49 years with Graves' hyperthyroidism that later progressed to Graves' ophthalmopathy. The DNA of the CDR3 is TGTGCCAGCAGCTTAGAGGCAGCCACTTACGAGCAGTACTTC. This sequence encodes CASSLEAATYEQYF.